This T cell receptor beta chain was recorded in a study of T cells after yellow fever vaccination (dated 2019 in TCRdb). Some background on the complete study: The SMART-Seq v4 Ultra Low Input RNA kit was used to prepare libraries from fractions with low cell numbers. Bulk TCR alpha and beta repertoires were sequenced longitudinally to track T-cell clones before and after primary and booster YFV17D yellow fever vaccination. The cohort comprised two healthy male donors, one aged 18 to 29 and one aged 30 to 40 years. Blood was drawn at multiple timepoints before and after primary and secondary immunization, with bulk PBMC replicates and cell subsets isolated.

As to this clonotype: Its antigen remains unidentified. Base quality data are lacking; no much larger clone is found one base away.

TCR cDNA was synthesized by 5'RACE template switching, which introduced a universal primer site and unique molecular identifiers. Priming of cDNA synthesis was performed from both the TCR alpha and TCR beta constant segments. Two PCR steps were used to amplify libraries, with sample barcodes and sequencing adapters being added in the second step. Sequencing of libraries was done on Illumina HiSeq 2500 (2x100 bp) or NovaSeq (2x150 bp). Under the source paper's analysis protocol: Demultiplexing of reads and collapsing into UMI consensus sequences were performed with MIGEC, and V(D)J alignment was carried out with MiXCR. Vaccine-responding clonotypes were identified with edgeR using replicate PBMC samples, with FDR below 0.01 and a log2 fold change above 5 up to day 15 being required. CD4 or CD8 identity was assigned to each bulk clonotype according to whether the clonotype was present at higher abundance in the sequenced CD4 repertoire or the sequenced CD8 repertoire. Clones were called with MiXCR by TCRdb after fastp trimmed the public reads at Q25, and only in-frame beta chains were retained. CDR3 protein duplicates are merged, each entry listing the most common genes and DNA. TCRdb, rather than the study authors, made the V and J calls. Counted in this sample were around 500,000 distinct CDR3 sequences; 21% of them appeared once. About 15% of the sample is held by the ten biggest clonotypes.

Taken with the paper, the label for treatment or condition translates to: live attenuated yellow fever vaccine strain. Two biological replicates of bulk PBMCs were collected at each blood-draw timepoint. PBMCs were isolated from peripheral blood using a standard Ficoll-Paque protocol. TriZol was used to extract RNA from bulk PBMCs, CD4 and CD8 fractions, and dextramer-positive and dextramer-negative fractions. Study-wide conclusions, independent of this receptor: Because only a couple of donors were included in the study, the extent to which the findings can be generalized is limited. A small fraction of clonotypes appeared in both the CD4 and CD8 compartments, likely as a result of convergent recombination. FACS-sorted repertoires could contain abundant contaminating clonotypes from the bulk population, so computational filtering was required. Compared with the primary T-cell response, the secondary T-cell response was weaker but faster, peaking on day 5 rather than day 15. Most clones expanded after primary vaccination (around 96% of CD4 and over 80% of CD8) were re-detected after the booster, suggesting that broad memory maintenance occurred.

From V the trimming removes 7 bases and from J it removes 11 bases, while the gene matches leave 12 bases of the junction unaccounted for. Inclusive of the bounding cysteine and phenylalanine, the CDR3 is 15 residues long. Kept here is only the CDR3 DNA, which spans 45 bases and is read in frame from base 1. The germline V gene encodes CDR1 MNHEY and CDR2 SMNVEV (reference sequence). The sample in question was PBMCs, obtained 20 to 25 days after the first yellow fever vaccination. The rearranged chain carries TRBV27 and TRBJ2-6, and 9 junctional nucleotides match TRBD1. The clonotype was recovered from a man younger than 35 who received the YFV17D yellow fever vaccine. The nucleotide sequence is given as TGTGCCAGCATCGACAGGGGGAAAAGTGACGACGTCCTGACTTTC. This yields the protein CASIDRGKSDDVLTF. This CDR3, with the reference TRBV27 and TRBJ2-6 proteins standing in past its ends, gives the full variable domain EAQVTQNPRYLITVTGKKLTVTCSQNMNHEYMSWYRQDPGLGLRQIYYSMNVEVTDKGDVPEGYKVSRKEKRNFPLILESPSPNQTSLYFCASIDRGKSDDVLTFGAGSRLTVL.